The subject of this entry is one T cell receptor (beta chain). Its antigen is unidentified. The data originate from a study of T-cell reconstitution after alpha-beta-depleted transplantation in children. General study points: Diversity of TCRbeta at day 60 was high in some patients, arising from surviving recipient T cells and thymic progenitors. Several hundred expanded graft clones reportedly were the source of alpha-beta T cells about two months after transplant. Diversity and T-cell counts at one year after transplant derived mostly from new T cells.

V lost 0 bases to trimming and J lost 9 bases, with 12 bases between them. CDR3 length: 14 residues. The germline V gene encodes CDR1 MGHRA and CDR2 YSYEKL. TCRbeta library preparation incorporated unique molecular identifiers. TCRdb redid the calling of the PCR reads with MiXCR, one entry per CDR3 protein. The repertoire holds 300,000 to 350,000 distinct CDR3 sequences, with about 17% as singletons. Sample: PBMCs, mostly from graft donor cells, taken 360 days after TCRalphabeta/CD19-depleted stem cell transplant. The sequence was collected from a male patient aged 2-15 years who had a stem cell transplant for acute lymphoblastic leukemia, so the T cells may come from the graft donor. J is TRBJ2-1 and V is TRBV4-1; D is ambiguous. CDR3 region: CASSQDGEVGEQFF. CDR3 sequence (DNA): TGCGCCAGCAGCCAAGATGGGGAAGTGGGTGAGCAGTTCTTC.